This entry concerns a single T cell receptor (beta chain). As yet, its antigen is unknown. This sample is drawn from a study of CD8 T cells in ankylosing spondylitis. Overall study results and limits: Seemingly distinctive of ankylosing spondylitis blood was a TCR beta motif formed by eight highly homologous variants. According to the report, clones linked to the disease were significantly enriched in matched synovial fluid samples taken from ankylosing spondylitis patients. Relatively scarce in peripheral blood, disease-linked clones were CD8+.

Each TCR beta library was made by quantitative 5'-RACE that incorporated molecular barcodes. TCRdb redid the calling of the 5' RACE reads with MiXCR, one entry per CDR3 protein. The sample gives some 240,000 distinct CDR3 sequences, more than 5.5% of which show up once; 14% is in the top ten. CDR3 length: 14 residues. V trimming: 4 bases; J trimming: 6 bases; junction bases outside the gene matches: 12. In germline, CDR1 is DFQATT, CDR2 SNEGSKA (reference sequence). This receptor was identified in a male donor with ankylosing spondylitis. This chain uses TRBV20-1 with TRBJ2-7; 7 bases are a match to TRBD2. The specimen was blood, either unsorted or a sorted T cell fraction (not recorded which). The CDR3 DNA is TGCAGTGCTACAACGAGACTAGCAATTCCCGAGCAGTACTTC. This codes for CSATTRLAIPEQYF.